Below, one TCR beta chain is given with its context. Stability of Graves' hyperthyroidism was defined as absent ophthalmopathy progression within 18 months. Researchers barred patients who had uncontrolled infection, other autoimmune disease, pregnancy or lactation. The data originate from a study of T cells in Graves' hyperthyroidism and ophthalmopathy. Amplified regions were TCR beta CDR3 sequences from RNA transcripts. A first-round RT-PCR of the TCR CDR3 used the HTBI primer set. TCRdb re-called the multiplex PCR reads through MiXCR, storing one row per CDR3 protein. In the table there are some 510,000 distinct CDR3 sequences, 40% to 55% of which are singletons. The TCR was taken from a woman aged 18-35 years with Graves' hyperthyroidism. The specimen was peripheral blood or thyroid tissue (not recorded which).

The chain's CDR3 is CASSEGGKVYGYTF. As DNA, the CDR3 is TGTGCCAGCAGTGAAGGGGGGAAGGTCTATGGCTACACCTTC. This rearrangement joins TRBV25-1 to TRBJ1-2; D might be TRBD1 (5 bases). The V gene's germline CDR1 is MGHDK and CDR2 SYGVNS. The ends were cut back, 2 bases at V and 4 bases at J, with 11 bases in the middle. CDR3 size: 14 residues.